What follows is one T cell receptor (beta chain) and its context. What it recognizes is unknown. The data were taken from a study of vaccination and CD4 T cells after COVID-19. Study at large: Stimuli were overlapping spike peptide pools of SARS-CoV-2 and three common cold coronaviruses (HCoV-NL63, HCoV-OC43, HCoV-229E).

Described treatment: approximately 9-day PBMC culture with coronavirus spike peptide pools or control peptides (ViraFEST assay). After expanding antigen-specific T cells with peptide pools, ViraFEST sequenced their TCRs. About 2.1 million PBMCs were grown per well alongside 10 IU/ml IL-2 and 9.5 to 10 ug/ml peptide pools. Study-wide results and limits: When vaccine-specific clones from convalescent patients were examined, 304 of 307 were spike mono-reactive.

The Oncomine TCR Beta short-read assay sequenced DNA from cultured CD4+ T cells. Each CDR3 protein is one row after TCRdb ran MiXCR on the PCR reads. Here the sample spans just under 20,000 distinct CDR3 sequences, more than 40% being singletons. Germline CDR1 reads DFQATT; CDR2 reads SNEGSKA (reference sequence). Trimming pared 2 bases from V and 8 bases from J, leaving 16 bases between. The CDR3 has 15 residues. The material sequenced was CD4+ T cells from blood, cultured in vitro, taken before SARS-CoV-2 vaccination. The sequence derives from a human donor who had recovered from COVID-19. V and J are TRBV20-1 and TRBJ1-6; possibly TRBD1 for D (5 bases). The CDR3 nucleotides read TGCAGTGCTAGACCCCCCGGGACGGCCGATTCACCCCTCCACTTT. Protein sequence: CSARPPGTADSPLHF.